These 2 T cell receptor beta chains were sequenced from one sample in a study of blood T cell repertoires in COVID-19. Clones were read by immunoSEQ multiplex PCR, and TCRdb kept only the in-frame ones, dropping some. The table lists approximately 75,000 clones, around 67% of them singletons. Sequenced material: peripheral blood. The receptors here all came from a human donor with acute or convalescent COVID-19. The donor label of this sample is uncertain.

This sequence joins TRBV7-9 and TRBJ1-2; 11 positions agree with TRBD1. Germline trimming cut 5 bases from V and 6 bases from J; bases unmatched to any gene: 8. CDR1 is SEHNR, CDR2 FQNEAQ, per germline (reference sequence). The CDR3 sequence is 15 residues long. CDR3 DNA sequence: TGTGCCAGCAGCCCGATAGGACAGGGGGCGGATGGCTACACCTTC. Encoded protein: CASSPIGQGADGYTF.

In its sample, this clone was seen once. This chain's CDR3 is CASSSRQGGGQPQHF. The CDR3 nucleotides read TGTGCCAGCAGTTCTCGACAGGGGGGGGGTCAGCCCCAGCATTTT. The rearrangement joins TRBV6-5 to TRBJ1-5; 9 bases are a match to TRBD1. Germline loops: CDR1 MNHEY, CDR2 SVGAGI. Unmatched junction bases numbered 7, after V lost 4 bases and J lost 6 bases. The CDR3 length is 15 residues.